This T cell receptor beta chain originates from a study of blood T cells in healthy people across ages. A sample-barcoded 5' primer and a J-beta primer mix were used in a second PCR of about 7 to 11 cycles. Each cDNA molecule was tagged by a template-switch adaptor with 12 random nucleotides. TCRdb analysed the 5' RACE reads with MiXCR anew, one entry per CDR3 protein. Of about 640,000 distinct CDR3 sequences in the sample, roughly two fifths were seen once. Drawing of peripheral blood yielded ten milliliters from each donor. This clonotype was observed a handful of times. Antigen specificity is unknown. The germline gives CDR1 SGHRS, CDR2 YFSETQ. J was trimmed by 4 bases and V by 3 bases; bases with no gene match: 8. The CDR3 runs to 15 residues. Study results and caveats: Lack of knowledge of donor CMV status possibly confounded expanded clonotype changes.

The source material was blood. The rearrangement joins TRBV5-1 to TRBJ2-5; 8 bases map to TRBD2. This TCR derives from a man older than 75 in good health. The CDR3: CASSYGLALGETQYF. The CDR3 nucleotides are TGCGCCAGCAGCTACGGACTAGCCCTGGGAGAGACCCAGTACTTC.